This record covers a single T cell receptor (beta chain). The source of the sample is a study of blood T cell repertoires in COVID-19. The protocol was immunoSEQ multiplex PCR, while the TCRdb copy is restricted to in-frame clones and leaves out a portion. The sample has tens of thousands of clones, around nine tenths seen once. Per the germline V gene, CDR1 is MDHEN and CDR2 is SYDVKM. J gave up 7 bases and V 4 bases, and 10 bases lay outside the gene matches. This CDR3 contains 17 residues. The specimen sequenced was peripheral blood. V usage is TRBV28 and J usage is TRBJ1-6; TRBD1 matches at 10 bases. This TCR derives from a human donor in a cohort sampled during active COVID-19. CDR3 in DNA: TGTGCCAGCAGTTATGGAACCGGGACAGGGGTGAATTCACCCCTCCACTTT. It is translated as CASSYGTGTGVNSPLHF.